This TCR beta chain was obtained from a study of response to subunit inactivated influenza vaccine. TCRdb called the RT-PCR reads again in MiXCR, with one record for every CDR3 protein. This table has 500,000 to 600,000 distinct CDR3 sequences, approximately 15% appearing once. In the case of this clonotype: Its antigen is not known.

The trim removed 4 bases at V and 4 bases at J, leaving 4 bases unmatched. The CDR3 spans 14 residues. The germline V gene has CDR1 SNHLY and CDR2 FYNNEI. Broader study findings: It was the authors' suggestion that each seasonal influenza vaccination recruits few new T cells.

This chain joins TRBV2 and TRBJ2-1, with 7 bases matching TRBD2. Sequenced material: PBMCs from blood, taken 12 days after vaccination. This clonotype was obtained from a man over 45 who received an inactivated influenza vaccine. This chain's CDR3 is CASSGLAAYNEQFF. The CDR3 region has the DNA TGTGCCAGCAGTGGCCTAGCGGCATACAATGAGCAGTTCTTC.